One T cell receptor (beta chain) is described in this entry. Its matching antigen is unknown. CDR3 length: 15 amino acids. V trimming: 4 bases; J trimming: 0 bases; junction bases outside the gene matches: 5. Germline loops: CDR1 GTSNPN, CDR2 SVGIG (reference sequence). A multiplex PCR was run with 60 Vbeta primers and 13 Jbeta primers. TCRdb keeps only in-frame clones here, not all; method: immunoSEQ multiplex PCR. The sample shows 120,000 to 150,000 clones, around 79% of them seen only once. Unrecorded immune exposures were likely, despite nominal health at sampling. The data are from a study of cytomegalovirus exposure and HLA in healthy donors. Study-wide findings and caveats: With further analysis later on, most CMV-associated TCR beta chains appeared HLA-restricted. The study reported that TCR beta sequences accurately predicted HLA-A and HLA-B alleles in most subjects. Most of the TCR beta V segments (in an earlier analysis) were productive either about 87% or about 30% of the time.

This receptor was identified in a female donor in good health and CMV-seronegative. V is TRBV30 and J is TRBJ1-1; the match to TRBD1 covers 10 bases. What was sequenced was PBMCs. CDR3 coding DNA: TGTGCCTGGACGGGACAGGGGTACTTGAACACTGAAGCTTTCTTT. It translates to CAWTGQGYLNTEAFF.